This paragraph covers one T cell receptor (beta chain) sequence. Its antigen is undetermined. This sample was taken from a study of T cells in localized non-small cell lung cancer. Assay: immunoSEQ multiplex PCR; the TCRdb copy retains only in-frame clones and omits some. The table includes 15,000 to 20,000 clones, around 79% detected once. Germline V gene sequence: CDR1 SNHLY, CDR2 FYNNEI. CDR3 length equals 13 residues. Trimming at V came to 6 bases and at J to 1 base, leaving 1 base not matched to a gene. Study conclusions and caveats: Uninvolved adjacent lung showed higher T cell clonality than tumor. Patients showing higher blood T cell density tended to see longer overall survival.

The receptor's source is a male donor older than 55 with stage I lung adenocarcinoma. This chain connects TRBV2 to TRBJ2-3; 7 bases agree with TRBD1. This material consisted of peripheral blood, taken before any cancer treatment. The CDR3 sequence: CASRGQRTDTQYF. CDR3 nucleotide sequence: TGTGCCAGCAGGGGACAGCGCACAGATACGCAGTATTTT.